The present T cell receptor beta chain was sequenced within a study of T cell responses to AZD1222 COVID-19 vaccine. The study, taken as a whole, reports: The study found vaccine-associated CD4 TCRs spanning spike, dominant at 160-218 and 743-854.

To note about this clone: Its antigen is unidentified.

The germline V gene encodes CDR1 MNHEY and CDR2 SVGEGT. V gave up 2 bases and J gave up 1 base; unmatched junction bases: 10. The CDR3 loop spans 17 amino acids. TCRdb's table, derived via immunoSEQ multiplex PCR, lists solely in-frame clones and lacks some. The repertoire includes roughly 79,000 clones, about 90% of them detected once, and 6% to 8.5% sits in the top ten. This specimen was peripheral blood, taken on day 0 of MenACWY control vaccination. The clonotype comes from an adult in good health. The V call is TRBV6-2 or TRBV6-3, the J call TRBJ1-1, with 7 bases matching TRBD1. The CDR3 DNA reads TGTGCCAGCAGTTACGGTCATCGGGGACAGCAGAACACTGAAGCTTTCTTT. Amino acids: CASSYGHRGQQNTEAFF.